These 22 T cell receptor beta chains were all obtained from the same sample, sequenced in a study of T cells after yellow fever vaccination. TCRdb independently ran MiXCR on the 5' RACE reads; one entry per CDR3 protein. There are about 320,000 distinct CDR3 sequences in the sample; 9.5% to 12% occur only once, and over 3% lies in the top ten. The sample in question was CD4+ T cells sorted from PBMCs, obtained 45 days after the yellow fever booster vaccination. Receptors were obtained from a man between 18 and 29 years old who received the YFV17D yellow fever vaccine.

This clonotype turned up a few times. The CDR3: CASSPRQGDFNEAFF. CDR3 coding DNA: TGTGCCAGCTCACCACGGCAGGGAGACTTTAATGAAGCTTTCTTT. The chain employs TRBV18 and TRBJ1-1, with D possibly matching TRBD1 (5 bases). The CDR3 contains 15 residues. Per germline, CDR1 KGHSH and CDR2 LQKENI. Trimming took 1 base from V and 7 from J, leaving 16 bases between them.

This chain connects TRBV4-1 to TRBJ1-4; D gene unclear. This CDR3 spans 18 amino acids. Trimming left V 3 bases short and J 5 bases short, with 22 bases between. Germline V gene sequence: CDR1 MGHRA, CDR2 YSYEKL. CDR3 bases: TGCGCCAGCAGCCATCCCACCCCCCAGAGAGCGAGAAATGAAAAACTGTTTTTT. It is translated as CASSHPTPQRARNEKLFF.

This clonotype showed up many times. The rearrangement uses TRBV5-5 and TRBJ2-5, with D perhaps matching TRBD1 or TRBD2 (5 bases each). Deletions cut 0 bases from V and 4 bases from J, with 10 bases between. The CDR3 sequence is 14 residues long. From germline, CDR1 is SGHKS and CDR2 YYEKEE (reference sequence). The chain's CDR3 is CASSLVGTIETQYF. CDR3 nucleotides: TGTGCCAGCAGCTTGGTTGGGACCATAGAGACCCAGTACTTC.

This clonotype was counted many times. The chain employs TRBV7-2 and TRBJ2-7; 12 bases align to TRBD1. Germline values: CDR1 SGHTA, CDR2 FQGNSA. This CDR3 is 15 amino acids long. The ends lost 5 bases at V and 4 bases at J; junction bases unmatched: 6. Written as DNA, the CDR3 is TGTGCCAGCAGCATCGGGACAGGGGGCGGGTACGAGCAGTACGTC. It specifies CASSIGTGGGYEQYV.

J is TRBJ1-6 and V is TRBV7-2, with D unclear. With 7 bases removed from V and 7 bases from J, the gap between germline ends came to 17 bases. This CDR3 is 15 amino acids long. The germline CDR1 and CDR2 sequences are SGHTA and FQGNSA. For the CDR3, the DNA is TGTGCCAGCATCAATTACCCAAGCCGGAATTCACCCCTCCACTTT. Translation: CASINYPSRNSPLHF.

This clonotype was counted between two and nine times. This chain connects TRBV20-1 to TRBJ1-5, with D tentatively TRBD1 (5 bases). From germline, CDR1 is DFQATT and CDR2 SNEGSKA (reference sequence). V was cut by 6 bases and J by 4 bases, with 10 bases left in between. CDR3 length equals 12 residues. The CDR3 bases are TGCAGTGCCGACAGCAGGAATCAGCCCCAGCATTTT. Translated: CSADSRNQPQHF.

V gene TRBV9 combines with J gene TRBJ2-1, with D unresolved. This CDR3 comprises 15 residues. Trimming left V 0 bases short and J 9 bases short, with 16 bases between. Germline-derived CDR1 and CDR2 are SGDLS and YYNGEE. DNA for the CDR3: TGTGCCAGCAGCGTAGGTGGGAACCCGAGTGTTGAGCAGTTCTTC. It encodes CASSVGGNPSVEQFF.

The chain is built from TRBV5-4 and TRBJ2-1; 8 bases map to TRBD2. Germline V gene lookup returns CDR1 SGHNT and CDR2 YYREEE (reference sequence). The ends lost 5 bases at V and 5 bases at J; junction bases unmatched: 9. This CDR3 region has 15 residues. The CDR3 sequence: CASRPGLVGDNEQFF. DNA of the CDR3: TGTGCCAGCAGACCGGGACTAGTCGGAGACAATGAGCAGTTCTTC. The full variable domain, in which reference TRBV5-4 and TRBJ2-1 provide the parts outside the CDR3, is ETGVTQSPTHLIKTRGQQVTLRCSSQSGHNTVSWYQQALGQGPQFIFQYYREEENGRGNFPPRFSGLQFPNYSSELNVNALELDDSALYLCASRPGLVGDNEQFFGPGTRLTVL.

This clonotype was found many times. The CDR3 DNA reads TGTGCCAGCAGCCGGGCCTCGGTAGGTGGCGATGAGCAGTTCTTC. Its translation is CASSRASVGGDEQFF. The chain links TRBV5-4 to TRBJ2-1, with D unresolved. The CDR3 runs to 15 residues. CDR1 and CDR2 from the germline V gene are SGHNT and YYREEE (reference sequence). V gave up 4 bases and J gave up 8 bases, with 19 bases separating them.

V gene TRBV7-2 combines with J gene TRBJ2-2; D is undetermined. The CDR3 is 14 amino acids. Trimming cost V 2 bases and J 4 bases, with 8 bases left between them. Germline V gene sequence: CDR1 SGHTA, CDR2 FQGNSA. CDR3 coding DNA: TGTGCCAGCAGCTTACAGGAACGCACCGGGGAGCTGTTTTTT. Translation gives CASSLQERTGELFF.

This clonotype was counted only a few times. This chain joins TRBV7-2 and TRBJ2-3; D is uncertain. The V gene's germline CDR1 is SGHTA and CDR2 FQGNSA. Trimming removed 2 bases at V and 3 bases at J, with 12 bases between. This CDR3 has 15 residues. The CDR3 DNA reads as TGTGCCAGCAGCTTACAGGCCTTTACTACAGATACGCAGTATTTT. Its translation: CASSLQAFTTDTQYF.

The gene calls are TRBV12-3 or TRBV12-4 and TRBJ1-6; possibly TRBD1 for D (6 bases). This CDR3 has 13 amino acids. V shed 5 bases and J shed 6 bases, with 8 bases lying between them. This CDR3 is CASSGDINSPLHF. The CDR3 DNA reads TGTGCCAGCAGTGGGGACATTAATTCACCCCTCCACTTT.

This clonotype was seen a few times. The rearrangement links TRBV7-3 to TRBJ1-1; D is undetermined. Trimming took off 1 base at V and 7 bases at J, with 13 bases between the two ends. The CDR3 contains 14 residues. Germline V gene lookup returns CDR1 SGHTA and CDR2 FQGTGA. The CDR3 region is CASSLSSRGGEAFF. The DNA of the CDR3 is TGTGCCAGCAGCTTAAGCTCAAGAGGCGGTGAAGCTTTCTTT.

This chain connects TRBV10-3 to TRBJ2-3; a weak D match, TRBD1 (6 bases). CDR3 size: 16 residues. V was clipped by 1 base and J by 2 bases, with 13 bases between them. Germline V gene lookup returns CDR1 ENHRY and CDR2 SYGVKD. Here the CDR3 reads CAISEFVGANTDTQYF. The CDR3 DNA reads TGTGCCATCAGTGAGTTCGTGGGGGCCAACACAGATACGCAGTATTTT.

In nucleotides, the CDR3 is TGTGCCAGCAGCTTGTCCACCGTTAGAGGTACAGATACGCAGTATTTT. Protein product: CASSLSTVRGTDTQYF. The rearrangement joins TRBV7-2 to TRBJ2-3, with D uncertain. The CDR3 loop spans 16 amino acids. Germline CDR1 SGHTA, CDR2 FQGNSA. V dropped 3 bases and J dropped 3 bases, with 16 bases sitting between them.

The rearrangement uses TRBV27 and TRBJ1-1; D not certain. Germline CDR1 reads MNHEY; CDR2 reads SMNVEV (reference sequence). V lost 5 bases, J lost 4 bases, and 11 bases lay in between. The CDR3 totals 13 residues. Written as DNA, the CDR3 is TGTGCCAGCAGTCCTTTCGTGGCCACTGAAGCTTTCTTT. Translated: CASSPFVATEAFF.

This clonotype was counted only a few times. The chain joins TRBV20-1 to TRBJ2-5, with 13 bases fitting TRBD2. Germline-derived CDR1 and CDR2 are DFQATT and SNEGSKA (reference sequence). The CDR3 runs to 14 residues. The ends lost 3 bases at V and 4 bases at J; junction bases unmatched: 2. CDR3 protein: CSARGLAGRETQYF. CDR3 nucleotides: TGCAGTGCTAGGGGACTAGCGGGGAGAGAGACCCAGTACTTC.

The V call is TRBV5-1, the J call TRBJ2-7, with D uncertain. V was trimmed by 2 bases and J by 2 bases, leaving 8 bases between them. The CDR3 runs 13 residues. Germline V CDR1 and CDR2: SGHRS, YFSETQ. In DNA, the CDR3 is TGCGCCAGCAGCTTCACAGCCGCCTACGAGCAGTACTTC. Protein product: CASSFTAAYEQYF.

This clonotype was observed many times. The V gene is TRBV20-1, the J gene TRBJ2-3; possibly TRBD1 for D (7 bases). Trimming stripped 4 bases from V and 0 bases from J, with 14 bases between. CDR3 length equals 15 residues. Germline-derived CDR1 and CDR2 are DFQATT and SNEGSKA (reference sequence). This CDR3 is CSAMGGQESTDTQYF. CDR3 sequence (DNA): TGCAGTGCTATGGGAGGACAGGAGAGCACAGATACGCAGTATTTT.

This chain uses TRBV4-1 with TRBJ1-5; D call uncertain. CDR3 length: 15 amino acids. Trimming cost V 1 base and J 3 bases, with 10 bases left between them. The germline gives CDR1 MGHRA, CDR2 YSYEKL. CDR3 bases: TGCGCCAGCAGCCAAGCGGCGGCACTCAATCAGCCCCAGCATTTT. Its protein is CASSQAAALNQPQHF.

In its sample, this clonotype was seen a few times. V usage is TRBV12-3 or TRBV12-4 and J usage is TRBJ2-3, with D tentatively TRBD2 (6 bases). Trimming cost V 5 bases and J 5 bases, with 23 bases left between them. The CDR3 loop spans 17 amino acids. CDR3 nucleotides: TGTGCCAGCAGTCCCGGCCGGGAGAGCGCGGCGAGAGATACGCAGTATTTT. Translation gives CASSPGRESAARDTQYF.

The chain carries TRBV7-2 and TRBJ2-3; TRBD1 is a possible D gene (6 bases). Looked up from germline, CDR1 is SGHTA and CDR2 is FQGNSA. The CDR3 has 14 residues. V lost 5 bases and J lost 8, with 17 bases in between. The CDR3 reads CASSSHPQGGTQYF. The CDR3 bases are TGTGCCAGCAGCAGCCACCCACAGGGCGGTACGCAGTATTTT.